The 28 T cell receptor beta chains below all came from one sample that was sequenced in a study of beta chain features in type 1 diabetes. Study-wide points: Patients with Type 1 diabetes showed moderately but significantly shorter TCRB CDR3s in all four CD4+ subsets.

The whole isolated RNA underwent reverse transcription, so sequencing captured expressed TCRB transcripts. The table came from immunoSEQ multiplex PCR; TCRdb's copy has only in-frame clones and leaves some out. Of 300,000 or so clones listed, about 13% are singletons. For these TCRs, the target antigens are not known. The sequencing input was naive CD4+ T cells from blood. The receptor source for this set is a man aged 25 to 40 with type 1 diabetes.

This clone has only a few counts. V usage is TRBV11-1 and J usage is TRBJ2-7; the match to TRBD2 covers 8 bases. This CDR3 has 15 residues. V lost 4 bases, J lost 5 bases, and 10 bases stayed unmatched. Per germline, CDR1 SGHAT and CDR2 FQDESV (reference sequence). CDR3 nucleotides: TGTGCCAGCAGCTCTCCGAGCGGGAGTGGCCACGAGCAGTACTTC. It encodes CASSSPSGSGHEQYF.

This clone has a handful of counts. The chain couples TRBV30 to TRBJ1-5, with D possibly matching TRBD1 (6 bases). Germline CDR1 reads GTSNPN; CDR2 reads SVGIG (reference sequence). The CDR3 is made up of 13 amino acids. Trimming stripped 0 bases from V and 9 bases from J, with 12 bases between. CDR3 region: CAWSVGRGSPQHF. CDR3 DNA: TGTGCCTGGAGTGTTGGCAGGGGATCGCCCCAGCATTTT.

The chain carries TRBV6-1 and TRBJ2-5; 7 nucleotides line up with TRBD1. Germline V gene data show CDR1 as MNHNS and CDR2 as SASEGT. Trimming cost V 4 bases and J 2 bases; bases outside gene matches: 4. This CDR3 spans 14 amino acids. CDR3 amino acids: CASSVDRAQETQYF. Here the CDR3 DNA reads TGTGCCAGCAGTGTAGACAGGGCTCAAGAGACCCAGTACTTC.

This clone occurred a few times. The chain joins TRBV28 to TRBJ2-1; no clear D. V was pared by 5 bases and J by 2 bases, with 10 bases between. Germline values: CDR1 MDHEN, CDR2 SYDVKM. The CDR3 length is 14 residues. In DNA form, the CDR3 reads TGTGCCAGCAGTACCCGACAAACCTACAATGAGCAGTTCTTC. Translating gives CASSTRQTYNEQFF.

The gene calls are TRBV7-9 and TRBJ2-4; TRBD2 matches at 10 bases. The CDR3 has 17 residues. The germline V gene encodes CDR1 SEHNR and CDR2 FQNEAQ (reference sequence). V shed 5 bases and J 6 bases; nucleotides not matched to a gene: 13. In nucleotides, the CDR3 is TGTGCCAGCAGCGAGCGGCTAGCGGGGGAAGCGGGAAACATTCAGTACTTC. This gives the protein CASSERLAGEAGNIQYF.

The chain carries TRBV30 and TRBJ1-3; D unclear. From germline, CDR1 is GTSNPN and CDR2 SVGIG (reference sequence). The length of the CDR3 is 16 residues. V was cut by 3 bases and J by 0 bases, with 15 bases left in between. The CDR3 coding sequence is TGTGCCTGGAGAAGGGAGGGCGGAAACTCTGGAAACACCATATATTTT. It is translated as CAWRREGGNSGNTIYF.

The chain recombines TRBV6-1 with TRBJ1-1; 7 nucleotides align to TRBD1. CDR1 is MNHNS, CDR2 SASEGT, per germline. The length of the CDR3 is 14 residues. After removal of 4 bases from V and 2 bases from J, the junction contained 4 bases not matched to a gene. The CDR3 nucleotides read TGTGCCAGCAGTGCCGGGACAGTTAACACTGAAGCTTTCTTT. It translates to CASSAGTVNTEAFF.

The chain is built from TRBV7-2 and TRBJ2-7; 8 bases map to TRBD2. Germline V gives CDR1 SGHTA, CDR2 FQGNSA. The trim removed 5 bases at V and 2 bases at J, leaving 11 bases unmatched. The CDR3 sequence is 16 residues long. CDR3 in amino acids: CASSRAGVASAYEQYF. CDR3 nucleotide sequence: TGTGCCAGCAGCCGAGCGGGGGTCGCGTCTGCCTACGAGCAGTACTTC.

This clone came up a few times. This CDR3 reads CASSPIEAEKLFF. DNA of the CDR3: TGTGCCAGCTCACCAATAGAGGCTGAAAAACTGTTTTTT. This chain uses TRBV18 with TRBJ1-4; D not certain. The CDR3 spans 13 residues. CDR1 is KGHSH, CDR2 LQKENI, per germline. The V gene lost 2 bases and the J gene lost 7 bases, with 8 bases spanning the gap.

The V gene is TRBV4-3, the J gene TRBJ1-1; the D gene is possibly TRBD1 (5 bases). Trimming cost V 1 base and J 6 bases, with 9 bases left between them. The CDR3 totals 13 residues. The germline V gene encodes CDR1 LGHNA and CDR2 YSLEER. The CDR3 loop reads CASSQVGGSEAFF. DNA for the CDR3: TGCGCCAGCAGCCAAGTCGGGGGATCTGAAGCTTTCTTT.

This clone was found a few times. J is TRBJ2-5 and V is TRBV5-4; 9 nucleotides line up with TRBD2. Germline CDR1 and CDR2: SGHNT and YYREEE (reference sequence). The CDR3 covers 16 residues. V dropped 4 bases and J dropped 2; count of bases not matched to a gene: 9. The CDR3 DNA follows: TGTGCCAGCAGCCCCGGTGTAGCGGGAGTACAAGAGACCCAGTACTTC. This codes for CASSPGVAGVQETQYF.

This chain connects TRBV5-1 to TRBJ1-1; D call uncertain. V shed 4 bases and J shed 1 base, with 14 bases lying between them. The CDR3 spans 15 residues. Germline V lookup: CDR1 SGHRS, CDR2 YFSETQ. CDR3 coding DNA: TGCGCCAGCAGCCCCTCAATCCCGGGGAACACTGAAGCTTTCTTT. The encoded protein is CASSPSIPGNTEAFF.

The gene calls are TRBV4-3 and TRBJ2-1; 8 nucleotides line up with TRBD2. CDR3 length: 16 amino acids. In germline, CDR1 is LGHNA, CDR2 YSLEER. Unmatched junction bases numbered 4, after V lost 0 bases and J lost 3 bases. CDR3: CASSQEWREVYNEQFF. The CDR3 coding sequence is TGCGCCAGCAGCCAAGAGTGGCGGGAGGTCTACAATGAGCAGTTCTTC.

This clone was counted a few times. CDR3 sequence reads: CASSPGGLNTEAFF. CDR3 sequence (DNA): TGTGCCAGCTCACCAGGGGGGTTGAACACTGAAGCTTTCTTT. The chain links TRBV18 to TRBJ1-1; the D gene is possibly TRBD1 (5 bases). Between the trimmed V and J ends, which lost 2 bases and 0 bases, there was a span of 7 bases. There are 14 residues in the CDR3. CDR1 and CDR2 (germline): KGHSH, LQKENI.

V and J are TRBV28 and TRBJ1-5; 7 bases are a match to TRBD1. Germline V gene sequence: CDR1 MDHEN, CDR2 SYDVKM. J lost 3 bases, V lost 5 bases, and 10 bases had no gene match. CDR3 size: 16 residues. The DNA of the CDR3 is TGTGCCAGCAGTCTGCGGACAGGACTAATCAATCAGCCCCAGCATTTT. Translated: CASSLRTGLINQPQHF.

This clone has more than one count but fewer than ten. CDR3 loop: CASSVQGFPMNTEAFF. DNA of the CDR3: TGTGCCAGTAGTGTACAGGGCTTCCCCATGAACACTGAAGCTTTCTTT. V gene TRBV19 combines with J gene TRBJ1-1; a possible D gene is TRBD1 (6 bases). Germline V gives CDR1 LNHDA, CDR2 SQIVND (reference sequence). V was cut by 5 bases and J by 0 bases, with 16 bases left in between. The CDR3 totals 16 residues.

The V and J genes are TRBV15 and TRBJ2-5; D perhaps matches TRBD2 (6 bases). V gave up 8 bases and J gave up 5 bases, with 12 bases separating them. The CDR3 extends over 12 amino acids. CDR1 is LNHNV and CDR2 is YYDKDF in the germline V gene (reference sequence). This CDR3 is CATGQGLETQYF. CDR3 nucleotides: TGTGCCACCGGGCAGGGACTTGAGACCCAGTACTTC.

The chain employs TRBV9 and TRBJ2-7, with 7 bases aligning to TRBD2. The CDR3 is made up of 14 amino acids. The J segment lost 2 bases and the V segment lost 0 bases, leaving 2 bases of the junction unmatched. Looked up from germline, CDR1 is SGDLS and CDR2 is YYNGEE. CDR3 bases: TGTGCCAGCAGCGTAGGCGGGAGTGCCTACGAGCAGTACTTC. It encodes CASSVGGSAYEQYF.

The rearrangement joins TRBV28 to TRBJ2-7; 10 bases line up with TRBD1. V lost 5 bases to trimming and J lost 6 bases; unmatched junction nucleotides: 10. Per the germline V gene, CDR1 is MDHEN and CDR2 is SYDVKM. CDR3 length equals 15 residues. The CDR3 reads CASSLPGTGAIEQYF. The CDR3, as DNA: TGTGCCAGCAGTCTACCCGGGACAGGGGCTATCGAGCAGTACTTC. Filled out from reference TRBV28 and TRBJ2-7, the complete variable domain reads DVKVTQSSRYLVKRTGEKVFLECVQDMDHENMFWYRQDPGLGLRLIYFSYDVKMKEKGDIPEGYSVSREKKERFSLILESASTNQTSMYLCASSLPGTGAIEQYFGPGTRLTVT.

A few counts support this clone. CDR3 region: CASSVAIRDRGTADTQYF. The CDR3 DNA is TGTGCCAGCAGCGTAGCTATCCGGGACAGGGGTACGGCAGATACGCAGTATTTT. The V and J genes are TRBV9 and TRBJ2-3, with 10 bases lining up with TRBD1. This CDR3 contains 18 residues. The V gene's germline CDR1 is SGDLS and CDR2 YYNGEE. The J segment lost 4 bases and the V segment lost 0 bases, leaving 11 bases of the junction unmatched. Using reference TRBV9 and TRBJ2-3 for the parts outside the CDR3, the full variable domain is DSGVTQTPKHLITATGQRVTLRCSPRSGDLSVYWYQQSLDQGLQFLIQYYNGEERAKGNILERFSAQQFPDLHSELNLSSLELGDSALYFCASSVAIRDRGTADTQYFGPGTRLTVL.

This clone was seen a handful of times. The CDR3 DNA reads as TGTGCCAGCAGGACTAGCGGGAGCTCCTACAATGAGCAGTTCTTC. It specifies CASRTSGSSYNEQFF. The rearrangement links TRBV14 to TRBJ2-1; 12 nucleotides line up with TRBD2. The CDR3 length is 15 residues. With V trimmed by 6 bases and J by 0 bases, 0 bases remained unmatched. Germline V gene lookup returns CDR1 SGHDN and CDR2 FVKESK.

In DNA, the CDR3 is TGTGCCAGCACCGAGACGGGGAGTTTCACCGGGGAGCTGTTTTTT. As protein: CASTETGSFTGELFF. The chain links TRBV9 to TRBJ2-2; D perhaps matches TRBD2 (5 bases). This CDR3 has 15 amino acids. The V gene's germline CDR1 is SGDLS and CDR2 YYNGEE. Trimming removed 6 bases at V and 4 bases at J, with 16 bases between.

V gene TRBV7-6 combines with J gene TRBJ1-2, with D maybe TRBD1 (6 bases). CDR3 length equals 15 residues. Trimming took off 2 bases at V and 7 bases at J, with 17 bases between the two ends. Germline lookup yields CDR1 SGHVS and CDR2 FNYEAQ. In DNA, the CDR3 is TGTGCCAGCAGCTTATCCCTAACAGGGACCGGTGGCTACACCTTC. This sequence encodes CASSLSLTGTGGYTF.

In this sample, this clone turned up a few times. J is TRBJ2-7 and V is TRBV19, with 7 bases matching TRBD1. J gave up 2 bases and V 9 bases, and 7 bases lay outside the gene matches. CDR3 length: 13 amino acids. CDR1 is LNHDA and CDR2 is SQIVND in the germline V gene (reference sequence). In DNA, the CDR3 is TGTGCCAGCGCGACTGGACAGGCCTACGAGCAGTACTTC. It encodes CASATGQAYEQYF.

The CDR3 is CASSPMPQGNEQFF. CDR3 sequence (DNA): TGTGCCAGCAGCCCAATGCCCCAGGGGAATGAGCAGTTCTTC. The chain recombines TRBV9 with TRBJ2-1, with a weak D call TRBD1 (6 bases). V lost 4 bases and J 7 bases, leaving 15 bases between the germline ends. CDR3 length equals 14 residues. Germline V gives CDR1 SGDLS, CDR2 YYNGEE.

The table lists this clone with a few counts. The genes are TRBV7-9 and TRBJ2-1; D is possibly TRBD2 (6 bases). Germline CDR1 and CDR2: SEHNR and FQNEAQ (reference sequence). Trimming shortened V by 1 base and J by 8 bases, and 27 bases separated the two germline ends. The CDR3 runs 19 residues. CDR3 bases: TGTGCCAGCAGCTTAGATGGTGCGGCTAGCGAGCCGACGCTCTATGAGCAGTTCTTC. This translates into CASSLDGAASEPTLYEQFF.

This clone has more than one count but fewer than ten. The rearrangement uses TRBV4-1 and TRBJ1-1; no firm D call. The CDR3 has 13 amino acids. Trimming left V 6 bases short and J 5 bases short, with 13 bases between. Germline V gene lookup returns CDR1 MGHRA and CDR2 YSYEKL. CDR3: CASRLSRRTEAFF. Written as DNA, the CDR3 is TGCGCCAGCAGGTTAAGCCGTCGGACTGAAGCTTTCTTT.

This chain connects TRBV18 to TRBJ2-7, with unresolved D. Germline lookup yields CDR1 KGHSH and CDR2 LQKENI. The CDR3 covers 13 residues. V was shortened by 1 base and J by 5 bases, with 9 bases between the two germline ends. CDR3 DNA sequence: TGTGCCAGCTCACCACGAGGAGCCGACGAGCAGTACTTC. Its translation is CASSPRGADEQYF.